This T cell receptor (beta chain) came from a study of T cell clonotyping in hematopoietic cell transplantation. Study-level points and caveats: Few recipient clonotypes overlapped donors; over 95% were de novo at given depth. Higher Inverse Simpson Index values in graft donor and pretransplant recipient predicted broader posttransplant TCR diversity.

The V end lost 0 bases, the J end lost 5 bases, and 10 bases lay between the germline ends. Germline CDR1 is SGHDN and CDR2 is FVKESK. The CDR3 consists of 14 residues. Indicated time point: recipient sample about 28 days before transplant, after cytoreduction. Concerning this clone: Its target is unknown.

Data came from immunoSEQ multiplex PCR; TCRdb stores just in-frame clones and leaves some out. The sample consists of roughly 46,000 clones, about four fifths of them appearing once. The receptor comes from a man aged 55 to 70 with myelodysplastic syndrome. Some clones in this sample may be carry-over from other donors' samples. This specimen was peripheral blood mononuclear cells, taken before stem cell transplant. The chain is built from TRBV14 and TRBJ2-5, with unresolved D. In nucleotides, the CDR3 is TGTGCCAGCAGCCAAGATCTGTCATGGGAGACCCAGTACTTC. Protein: CASSQDLSWETQYF.